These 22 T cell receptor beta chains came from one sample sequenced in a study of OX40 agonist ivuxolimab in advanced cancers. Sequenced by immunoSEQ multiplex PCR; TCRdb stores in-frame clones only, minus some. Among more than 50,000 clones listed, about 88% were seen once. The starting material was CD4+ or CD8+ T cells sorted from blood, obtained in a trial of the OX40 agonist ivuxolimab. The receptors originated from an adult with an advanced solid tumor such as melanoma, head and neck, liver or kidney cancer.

The CDR3 spells CASSYQQGVHGYTF. Here the CDR3 DNA reads TGTGCCAGCAGTTACCAACAGGGAGTTCATGGCTACACCTTC. The rearrangement links TRBV6-5 to TRBJ1-2, with D maybe TRBD1 (6 bases). This CDR3 has 14 amino acids. Germline CDR1 and CDR2: MNHEY and SVGAGI. V was shortened by 2 bases and J by 6 bases, with 13 bases between the two germline ends.

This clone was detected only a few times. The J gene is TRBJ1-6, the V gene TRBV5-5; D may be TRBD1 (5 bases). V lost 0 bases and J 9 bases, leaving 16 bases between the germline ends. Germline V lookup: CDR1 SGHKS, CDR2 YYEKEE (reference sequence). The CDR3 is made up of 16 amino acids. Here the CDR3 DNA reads TGTGCCAGCAGCTTGGGGCCTGGAGGGGACGTTTCACCCCTCCACTTT. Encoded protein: CASSLGPGGDVSPLHF.

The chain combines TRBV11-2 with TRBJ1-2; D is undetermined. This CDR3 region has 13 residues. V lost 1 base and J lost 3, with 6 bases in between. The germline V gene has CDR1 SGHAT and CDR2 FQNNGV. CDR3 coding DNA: TGTGCCAGCAGCTTAGGGGCCCACTATGGCTACACCTTC. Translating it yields CASSLGAHYGYTF.

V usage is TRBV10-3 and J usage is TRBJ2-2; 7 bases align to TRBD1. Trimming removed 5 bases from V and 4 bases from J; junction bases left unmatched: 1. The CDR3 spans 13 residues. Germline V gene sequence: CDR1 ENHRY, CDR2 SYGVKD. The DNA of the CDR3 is TGTGCCATCAGTCCAGGGGGCACCGGGGAGCTGTTTTTT. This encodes CAISPGGTGELFF.

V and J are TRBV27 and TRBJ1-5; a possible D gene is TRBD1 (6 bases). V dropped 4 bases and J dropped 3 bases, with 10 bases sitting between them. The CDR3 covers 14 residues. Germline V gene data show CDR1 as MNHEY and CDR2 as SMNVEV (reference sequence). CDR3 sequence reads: CASSSGQFNQPQHF. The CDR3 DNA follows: TGTGCCAGCAGTTCCGGACAGTTCAATCAGCCCCAGCATTTT.

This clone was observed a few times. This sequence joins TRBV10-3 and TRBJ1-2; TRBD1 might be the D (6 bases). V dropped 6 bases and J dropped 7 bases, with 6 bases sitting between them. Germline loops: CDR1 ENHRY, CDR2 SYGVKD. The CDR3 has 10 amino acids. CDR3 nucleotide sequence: TGTGCCATCAGGGACAGTGGCTACACCTTC. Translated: CAIRDSGYTF.

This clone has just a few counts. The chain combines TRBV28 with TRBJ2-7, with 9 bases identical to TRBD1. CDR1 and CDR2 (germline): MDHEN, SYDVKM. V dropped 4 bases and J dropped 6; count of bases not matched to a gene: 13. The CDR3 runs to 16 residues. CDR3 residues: CASSSPYRGRSGEQYF. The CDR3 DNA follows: TGTGCCAGCAGTTCCCCGTACAGGGGGCGCTCTGGCGAGCAGTACTTC.

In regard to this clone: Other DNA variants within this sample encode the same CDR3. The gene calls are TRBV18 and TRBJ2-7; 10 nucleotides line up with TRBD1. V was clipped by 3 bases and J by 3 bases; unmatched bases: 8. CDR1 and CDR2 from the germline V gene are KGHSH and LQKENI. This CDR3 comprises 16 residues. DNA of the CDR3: TGTGCCAGCTCACCCGGGGGGACAGGGGTCCTCTACGAGCAGTACTTC. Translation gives CASSPGGTGVLYEQYF.

CDR3 sequence: CASTPLRLAGGTQYF. CDR3 nucleotide sequence: TGTGCCAGCACCCCCCTCAGGCTAGCGGGGGGGACCCAGTACTTC. The chain employs TRBV6-5 and TRBJ2-5; 11 bases match TRBD2. Germline V gives CDR1 MNHEY, CDR2 SVGAGI. After removal of 7 bases from V and 7 bases from J, the junction contained 11 bases not matched to a gene. The CDR3 length is 15 residues.

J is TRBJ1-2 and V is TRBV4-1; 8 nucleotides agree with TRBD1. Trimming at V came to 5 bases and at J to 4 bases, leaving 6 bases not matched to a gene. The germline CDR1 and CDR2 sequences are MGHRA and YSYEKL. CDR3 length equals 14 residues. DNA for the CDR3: TGCGCCAGCAGCAACGACAGGGGAGGCTATGGCTACACCTTC. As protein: CASSNDRGGYGYTF.

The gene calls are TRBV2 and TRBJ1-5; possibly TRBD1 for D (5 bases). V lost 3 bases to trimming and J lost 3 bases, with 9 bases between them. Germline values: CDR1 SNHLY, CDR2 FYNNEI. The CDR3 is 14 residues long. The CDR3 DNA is TGTGCCAGCAGTGATGACAGATCCAATCAGCCCCAGCATTTT. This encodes CASSDDRSNQPQHF.

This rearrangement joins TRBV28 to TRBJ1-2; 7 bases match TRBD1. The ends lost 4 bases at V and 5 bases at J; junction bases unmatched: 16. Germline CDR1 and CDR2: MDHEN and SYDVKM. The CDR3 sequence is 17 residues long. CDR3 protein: CASSSRLRDRRWYGYTF. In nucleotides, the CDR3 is TGTGCCAGCAGTTCTCGTCTCCGGGACAGAAGGTGGTATGGCTACACCTTC.

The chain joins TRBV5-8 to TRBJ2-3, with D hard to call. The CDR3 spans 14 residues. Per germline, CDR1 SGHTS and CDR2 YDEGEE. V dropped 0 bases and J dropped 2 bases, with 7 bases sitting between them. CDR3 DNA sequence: TGTGCCAGCAGCTTGGAGGATCTCACAGATACGCAGTATTTT. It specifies CASSLEDLTDTQYF. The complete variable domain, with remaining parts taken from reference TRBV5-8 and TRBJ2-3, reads EAGVTQSPTHLIKTRGQQATLRCSPISGHTSVYWYQQALGLGLQFLLWYDEGEERNRGNFPPRFSGRQFPNYSSELNVNALELEDSALYLCASSLEDLTDTQYFGPGTRLTVL.

DNA for the CDR3: TGTGCCAGCAGCTCTGACCGAGACACCGGGGAGCTGTTTTTT. Translated, it gives CASSSDRDTGELFF. V gene TRBV5-4 combines with J gene TRBJ2-2; D remains ambiguous. Germline V gene lookup returns CDR1 SGHNT and CDR2 YYREEE (reference sequence). This CDR3 is 14 amino acids long. V lost 3 bases, J lost 3 bases, and 9 bases lay in between.

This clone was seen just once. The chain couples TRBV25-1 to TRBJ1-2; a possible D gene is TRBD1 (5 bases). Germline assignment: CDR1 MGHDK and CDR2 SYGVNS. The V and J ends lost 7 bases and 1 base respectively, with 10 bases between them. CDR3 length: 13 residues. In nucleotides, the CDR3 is TGTGCCAGCACAGACAGCCTTAACTATGGCTACACCTTC. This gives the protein CASTDSLNYGYTF.

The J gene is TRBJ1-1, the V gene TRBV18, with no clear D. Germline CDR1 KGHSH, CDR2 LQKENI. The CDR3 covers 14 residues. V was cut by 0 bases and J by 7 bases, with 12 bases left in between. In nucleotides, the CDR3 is TGTGCCAGCTCACCACCCAGTCTCCCGGGTGAAGCTTTCTTT. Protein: CASSPPSLPGEAFF.

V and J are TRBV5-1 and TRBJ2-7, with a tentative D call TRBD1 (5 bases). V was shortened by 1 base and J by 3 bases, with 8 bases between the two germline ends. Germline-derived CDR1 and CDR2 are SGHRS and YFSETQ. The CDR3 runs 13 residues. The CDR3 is CASSLLRDYEQYF. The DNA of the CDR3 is TGCGCCAGCAGCTTGCTCAGGGACTACGAGCAGTACTTC.

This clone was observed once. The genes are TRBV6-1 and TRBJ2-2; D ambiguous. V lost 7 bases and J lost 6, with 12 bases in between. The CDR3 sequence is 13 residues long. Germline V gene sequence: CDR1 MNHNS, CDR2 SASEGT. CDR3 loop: CASKELSAGELFF. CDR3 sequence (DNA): TGTGCCAGCAAGGAGTTGTCCGCCGGGGAGCTGTTTTTT.

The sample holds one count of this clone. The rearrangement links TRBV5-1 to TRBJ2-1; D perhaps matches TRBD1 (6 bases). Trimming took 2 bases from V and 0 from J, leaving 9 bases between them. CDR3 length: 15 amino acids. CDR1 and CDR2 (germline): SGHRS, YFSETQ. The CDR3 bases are TGCGCCAGCAGCTTCGTGGACAGCTCCTACAATGAGCAGTTCTTC. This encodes CASSFVDSSYNEQFF.

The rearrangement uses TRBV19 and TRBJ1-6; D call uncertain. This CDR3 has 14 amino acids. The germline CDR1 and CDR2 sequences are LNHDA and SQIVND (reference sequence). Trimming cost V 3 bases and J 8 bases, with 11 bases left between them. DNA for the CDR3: TGTGCCAGTAGTATGCGGGGTGGTGATTCACCCCTCCACTTT. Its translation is CASSMRGGDSPLHF.

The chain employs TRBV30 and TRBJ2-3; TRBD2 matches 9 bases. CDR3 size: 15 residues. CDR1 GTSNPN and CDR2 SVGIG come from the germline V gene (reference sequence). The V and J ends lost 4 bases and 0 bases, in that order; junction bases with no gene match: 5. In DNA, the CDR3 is TGTGCCTGGACCGCGGGGGGGCGGAGCACAGATACGCAGTATTTT. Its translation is CAWTAGGRSTDTQYF.

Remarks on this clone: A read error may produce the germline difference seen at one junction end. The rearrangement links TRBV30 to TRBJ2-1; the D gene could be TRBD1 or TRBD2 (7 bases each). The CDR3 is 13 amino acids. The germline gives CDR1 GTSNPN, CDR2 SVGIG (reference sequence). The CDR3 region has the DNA TGTGCCTGGGGTGTGAGACAGGGAGGGGAGCAGTTCTTC. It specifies CAWGVRQGGEQFF.